The clone carrying this TCR beta chain was recorded once. The antigen is undetermined. cDNA came from approximately 0.5 to 1 ug RNA primed by random hexamers. TCRdb processed the immunoSEQ multiplex PCR reads anew with MiXCR; each CDR3 protein has one entry. The sample gives about 240,000 distinct CDR3 sequences, almost 97% of which show up once; about 0.095% is in the top ten. The data belong to a study of CD8 T cells in Susac syndrome. About the research overall: Patients with Susac syndrome had blood drawn and were at that point therapy-naive, on corticosteroids, or on intravenous immunoglobulin alone. General study findings and limits: The CD4+ T cell repertoires, which came from Susac syndrome patients, showed no sign of clonal expansion.

The V gene lost 5 bases and the J gene lost 5 bases, with 10 bases spanning the gap. The CDR3 runs 12 residues. Germline V gives CDR1 SQVTM, CDR2 ANQGSEA. Fulfillment of recently defined diagnostic criteria for definite or probable disease was shown by the patients with Susac syndrome. TEMRA cells were FACS-enriched, while CD8+ and CD4+ T cells were negatively isolated. The sample comprised CD4+ T cells from PBMCs. The chain combines TRBV29-1 with TRBJ2-1; D ambiguous. The sequence was collected from a human donor with Susac syndrome. CDR3 sequence: CSVHRVDNEQFF. The DNA for the CDR3 is TGCAGCGTTCACCGGGTAGACAATGAGCAGTTCTTC.